The 25 T cell receptor beta chains below come from one sample, sequenced in a study of cytotoxic CD8 clonotypes in ibrutinib-treated CLL (dated by TCRdb to the early 2020s). The time point label for this specimen denotes: about eleven months on ibrutinib. Library preparation employed the immunoSEQ multiplex PCR assay. The clones in this table, taken by TCRdb from immuneACCESS, are in-frame only. Not every clone is retained; where verified, under half of the shortfall comes from an unresolved V gene, and the cause of the rest is unknown. A total of about 63,000 clones appear in this sample, roughly 70% of them only once. Together, the top ten hold about two fifths of the sample. The sample here was PBMCs, taken after 12 months of ibrutinib treatment. All receptors derive from a human donor with chronic lymphocytic leukemia.

The V and J genes are TRBV9 and TRBJ2-7; unclear D gene. The length of the CDR3 is 15 residues. V was clipped by 0 bases and J by 0 bases, with 10 bases between them. The germline gives CDR1 SGDLS, CDR2 YYNGEE. CDR3 loop: CASSVGPESSYEQYF. CDR3 coding DNA: TGTGCCAGCAGCGTAGGACCGGAAAGCTCCTACGAGCAGTACTTC.

This clone came up a few times. The chain is built from TRBV5-1 and TRBJ1-2; 9 nucleotides line up with TRBD1. V lost 4 bases to trimming and J lost 7 bases; unmatched junction nucleotides: 11. Germline-derived CDR1 and CDR2 are SGHRS and YFSETQ. The CDR3 extends over 15 amino acids. The CDR3 DNA follows: TGCGCCAGCAGCCCAGACCCGGGGACAGGGTCTGGCTACACCTTC. Encoded protein: CASSPDPGTGSGYTF.

This rearrangement joins TRBV19 to TRBJ2-1, with TRBD2 matching over 8 bases. J was trimmed by 1 base and V by 9 bases; bases with no gene match: 5. The CDR3 is 14 residues long. Germline CDR1 is LNHDA and CDR2 is SQIVND (reference sequence). In DNA form, the CDR3 reads TGTGCCAGCAAGACTAGCGAGTCCTACAATGAGCAGTTCTTC. Amino acid sequence: CASKTSESYNEQFF.

This clone was counted only a few times. The J gene is TRBJ2-5, the V gene TRBV5-4; D not certain. CDR3 length: 14 residues. V shed 1 base and J shed 2 bases, with 9 bases lying between them. Germline V gene lookup returns CDR1 SGHNT and CDR2 YYREEE (reference sequence). The CDR3 region has the DNA TGTGCCAGCAGCTTGAGGTCAGAGCAAGAGACCCAGTACTTC. This encodes CASSLRSEQETQYF.

The chain has TRBV5-5 and TRBJ1-5; TRBD1 matches 8 bases. V shed 1 base and J 1 base; nucleotides not matched to a gene: 1. CDR1 and CDR2 from the germline V gene are SGHKS and YYEKEE (reference sequence). There are 15 residues in the CDR3. The CDR3 is CASSLPGGSNQPQHF. The CDR3 nucleotides are TGTGCCAGCAGCTTGCCAGGGGGCAGCAATCAGCCCCAGCATTTT.

V usage is TRBV7-6 and J usage is TRBJ2-7; 7 nucleotides align to TRBD1. V shed 2 bases and J 4 bases; nucleotides not matched to a gene: 8. CDR3 size: 15 residues. Germline assignment: CDR1 SGHVS and CDR2 FNYEAQ. The CDR3 sequence is CASSLFTGDFYEQYF. In DNA, the CDR3 is TGTGCCAGCAGCTTATTTACAGGGGATTTTTACGAGCAGTACTTC.

The chain uses TRBV7-3 and TRBJ2-2; D gene unclear. Between the trimmed V and J ends, which lost 5 bases and 8 bases, there was a span of 21 bases. The length of the CDR3 is 16 residues. Germline CDR1 is SGHTA and CDR2 is FQGTGA. The CDR3 loop reads CASSLPPIWISGELFF. CDR3 bases: TGTGCCAGCAGCCTGCCACCCATTTGGATCTCTGGGGAGCTGTTTTTT.

The chain carries TRBV15 and TRBJ2-7; weak D call: TRBD1 (5 bases). Germline V gene lookup returns CDR1 LNHNV and CDR2 YYDKDF (reference sequence). There are 15 residues in the CDR3. V lost 3 bases to trimming and J lost 1 base, with 13 bases between them. In DNA, the CDR3 is TGTGCCACCAGCAGGGGGCGCCTTGAATCCTACGAGCAGTACTTC. Translation gives CATSRGRLESYEQYF.

The chain employs TRBV9 and TRBJ2-2; 10 bases map to TRBD2. V lost 0 bases to trimming and J lost 6 bases; unmatched junction nucleotides: 17. The V gene's germline CDR1 is SGDLS and CDR2 YYNGEE. The CDR3 is 20 residues long. The CDR3 loop is CASSVVEREGELYGSGELFF. The CDR3 bases are TGTGCCAGCAGCGTAGTGGAGCGGGAGGGGGAACTGTACGGTTCCGGGGAGCTGTTTTTT.

The rearrangement uses TRBV7-2 and TRBJ1-1; D uncertain. Germline CDR1 is SGHTA and CDR2 is FQGNSA. The CDR3 totals 15 residues. V lost 1 base, J lost 5 bases, and 14 bases lay in between. The CDR3 is CASSLVLRPGTEAFF. In DNA, the CDR3 is TGTGCCAGCAGCTTAGTCCTCCGACCGGGTACTGAAGCTTTCTTT.

The V and J genes are TRBV28 and TRBJ2-2; the match to TRBD1 covers 8 bases. J was trimmed by 1 base and V by 6 bases; bases with no gene match: 10. CDR1 and CDR2 (germline): MDHEN, SYDVKM. The CDR3 spans 17 residues. The CDR3 nucleotides are TGTGCCAGCAGCATAGGGTCCGGGACAGGGAACACCGGGGAGCTGTTTTTT. This translates into CASSIGSGTGNTGELFF.

This clone appeared a few times. The chain uses TRBV4-2 and TRBJ2-5; D not resolved. This CDR3 contains 14 residues. The V end lost 0 bases, the J end lost 5 bases, and 10 bases lay between the germline ends. CDR1 is LGHNA, CDR2 YNFKEQ, per germline. The CDR3 sequence: CASSQDQARETQYF. Here the CDR3 DNA reads TGTGCCAGCAGCCAAGATCAGGCGCGGGAGACCCAGTACTTC.

The rearrangement links TRBV6-6 to TRBJ2-5; 7 nucleotides align to TRBD2. CDR3 length equals 13 residues. V lost 5 bases, J lost 2 bases, and 2 bases stayed unmatched. CDR1 MNHNY and CDR2 SVGAGI come from the germline V gene (reference sequence). This chain's CDR3 is CASSKLAQETQYF. The DNA of the CDR3 is TGTGCCAGCAGTAAACTAGCGCAAGAGACCCAGTACTTC.

This chain joins TRBV6-5 and TRBJ2-5, with D unresolved. The CDR3 length is 15 residues. In germline, CDR1 is MNHEY, CDR2 SVGAGI. Trimming left V 0 bases short and J 5 bases short, with 13 bases between. CDR3 region: CASSYSGLTVETQYF. CDR3 DNA: TGTGCCAGCAGTTACTCAGGGTTGACCGTGGAGACCCAGTACTTC.

This chain's CDR3 is CSTSGSKSEQFF. The CDR3 DNA sequence: TGCAGCACAAGCGGGAGTAAAAGTGAGCAGTTCTTC. The chain joins TRBV29-1 to TRBJ2-1; the match to TRBD2 covers 8 bases. Germline lookup yields CDR1 SQVTM and CDR2 ANQGSEA. CDR3 length: 12 amino acids. Trimming took 8 bases from V and 9 from J; bases not matched to a gene: 9.

The chain uses TRBV11-2 and TRBJ2-3; 9 bases line up with TRBD1. J gave up 1 base and V 1 base, and 0 bases lay outside the gene matches. Germline V gene sequence: CDR1 SGHAT, CDR2 FQNNGV. The CDR3 totals 15 residues. The CDR3 DNA follows: TGTGCCAGCAGCTTAGGACAGGGGGGCACAGATACGCAGTATTTT. This sequence encodes CASSLGQGGTDTQYF. Looking up the rest from reference TRBV11-2 and TRBJ2-3 gives the full variable domain: EAGVAQSPRYKIIEKRQSVAFWCNPISGHATLYWYQQILGQGPKLLIQFQNNGVVDDSQLPKDRFSAERLKGVDSTLKIQPAKLEDSAVYLCASSLGQGGTDTQYFGPGTRLTVL.

The chain couples TRBV7-3 to TRBJ2-1; the D gene could be TRBD1 or TRBD2 (5 bases each). This CDR3 spans 15 amino acids. The V gene lost 5 bases and the J gene lost 15 bases, with 26 bases spanning the gap. Germline CDR1 and CDR2: SGHTA and FQGTGA. The CDR3 is CASSTSGGTGIRMFF. The DNA for the CDR3 is TGTGCCAGCAGCACGTCGGGTGGGACCGGGATCAGGATGTTCTTC. Together with reference TRBV7-3 and TRBJ2-1, the CDR3 gives the full variable domain: GAGVSQTPSNKVTEKGKYVELRCDPISGHTALYWYRQSLGQGPEFLIYFQGTGAADDSGLPNDRFFAVRPEGSVSTLKIQRTERGDSAVYLCASSTSGGTGIRMFFGPGTRLTVL.

The rearrangement joins TRBV9 to TRBJ2-7, with 10 bases that match TRBD1. The trim removed 4 bases at V and 3 bases at J, leaving 7 bases unmatched. The CDR3 has 15 residues. From germline, CDR1 is SGDLS and CDR2 YYNGEE. The CDR3 DNA reads as TGTGCCAGCAGCCCCGGGACAGGGGCGGACTACGAGCAGTACTTC. Translating gives CASSPGTGADYEQYF. Based on the CDR3 plus reference TRBV9 and TRBJ2-7, the full variable domain is DSGVTQTPKHLITATGQRVTLRCSPRSGDLSVYWYQQSLDQGLQFLIQYYNGEERAKGNILERFSAQQFPDLHSELNLSSLELGDSALYFCASSPGTGADYEQYFGPGTRLTVT.

CDR3 nucleotides: TGTGCCAGCAGCCTAAGATGGGAGACCCAGTACTTC. It yields the protein CASSLRWETQYF. V is TRBV5-5 and J is TRBJ2-5; D is unclear. V was cut by 4 bases and J by 5 bases, with 9 bases left in between. The germline gives CDR1 SGHKS, CDR2 YYEKEE (reference sequence). The CDR3 is made up of 12 amino acids.

This clone was observed at least ten times. The rearrangement links TRBV5-1 to TRBJ2-1; 15 bases agree with TRBD2. The trim removed 3 bases at V and 0 bases at J, leaving 4 bases unmatched. The CDR3 has 18 residues. Germline V gives CDR1 SGHRS, CDR2 YFSETQ. CDR3 residues: CASSSGLAGGSSYNEQFF. The CDR3 bases are TGCGCCAGCAGCTCGGGACTAGCGGGGGGAAGCTCCTACAATGAGCAGTTCTTC.

The CDR3 is CARHGGATGELFF. CDR3 nucleotide sequence: TGTGCTAGACACGGAGGGGCCACCGGGGAGCTGTTTTTT. The chain couples TRBV6-5 to TRBJ2-2, with D maybe TRBD2 (6 bases). The CDR3 contains 13 residues. The germline V gene encodes CDR1 MNHEY and CDR2 SVGAGI.

V gene TRBV7-9 combines with J gene TRBJ2-1, with 7 bases fitting TRBD2. Germline assignment: CDR1 SEHNR and CDR2 FQNEAQ (reference sequence). The CDR3 has 16 amino acids. Unmatched junction bases numbered 10, after V lost 3 bases and J lost 5 bases. CDR3 sequence reads: CASSFSVLADDNEQFF. As DNA, the CDR3 is TGTGCCAGCAGCTTCTCAGTCCTAGCGGATGACAATGAGCAGTTCTTC.

The gene calls are TRBV5-6 and TRBJ2-7, with TRBD2 matching 12 bases. The CDR3 extends over 15 amino acids. Germline V lookup: CDR1 SGHDT, CDR2 YYEEEE. V shed 5 bases, J shed 7 bases, and the junction held 10 bases outside the gene matches. The CDR3 loop reads CASRRGLAGPGEQYF. CDR3 coding DNA: TGTGCCAGCAGACGGGGACTAGCGGGCCCGGGGGAGCAGTACTTC.

The V call is TRBV11-2, the J call TRBJ2-2, with 8 nucleotides matching TRBD2. This CDR3 is built from 16 residues. Germline assignment: CDR1 SGHAT and CDR2 FQNNGV. V lost 5 bases and J lost 3; bases outside the gene matches: 8. In DNA, the CDR3 is TGTGCCAGCAGCGGGGCTGCGGGGGGCGACACCGGGGAGCTGTTTTTT. Translating it yields CASSGAAGGDTGELFF.

The chain employs TRBV4-1 and TRBJ2-3; TRBD1 matches 7 bases. V lost 2 bases to trimming and J lost 8 bases; unmatched junction nucleotides: 7. CDR1 and CDR2 (germline): MGHRA, YSYEKL. CDR3 length: 14 amino acids. CDR3 sequence: CASSQQQGLGTQYF. The CDR3, as DNA: TGCGCCAGCAGCCAACAACAGGGGTTGGGTACGCAGTATTTT.